Presented here are 25 T cell receptor beta chains from one specimen sequenced in a study of blood T cell repertoires in COVID-19. The repertoire was sequenced with immunoSEQ multiplex PCR; TCRdb's copy has only in-frame clones and lacks some. The sample records about 120,000 clones, 75% to 80% being singletons. The sequencing sample was made of peripheral blood. All receptors come from a woman older than 75 with active or convalescent COVID-19.

V gene TRBV15 combines with J gene TRBJ1-4, with 7 bases fitting TRBD1. The CDR3 sequence is 15 residues long. Germline CDR1 and CDR2: LNHNV and YYDKDF (reference sequence). Losses at the gene ends were 6 bases for V and 4 bases for J; bases not matched to a gene: 8. CDR3 loop: CATRSRRQGNEKLFF. In DNA form, the CDR3 reads TGTGCCACCAGATCAAGAAGACAGGGTAATGAAAAACTGTTTTTT.

The rearrangement uses TRBV12-3 or TRBV12-4 and TRBJ2-5; 7 bases match TRBD2. Trimming at V came to 2 bases and at J to 11 bases, leaving 2 bases not matched to a gene. The CDR3 covers 11 residues. CDR3 bases: TGTGCCAGCAGTTTAATGGGACTACAGTACTTC. It specifies CASSLMGLQYF.

The sample holds one count of this clone. The CDR3 nucleotides are TGTGCCAGCAGCTTGGCAGGGGGGTGGAACACTGAAGCTTTCTTT. It specifies CASSLAGGWNTEAFF. The J gene is TRBJ1-1, the V gene TRBV5-5, with 7 bases fitting TRBD1. The junction had 3 bases not matched to a gene; V was cut back by 0 bases and J by 1 base. Germline V gene sequence: CDR1 SGHKS, CDR2 YYEKEE (reference sequence). The CDR3 totals 15 residues.

Here the CDR3 DNA reads TGTGCCAGCAGTTACCACGGACAGGGTTTCACTGAAGCTTTCTTT. Translating it yields CASSYHGQGFTEAFF. The chain combines TRBV6-5 with TRBJ1-1; 8 bases are a match to TRBD1. The CDR3 spans 15 residues. Per germline, CDR1 MNHEY and CDR2 SVGAGI. Germline trimming cut 2 bases from V and 4 bases from J; bases unmatched to any gene: 6.

The chain uses TRBV19 and TRBJ1-5; no reliable D call. Between the trimmed V and J ends, which lost 7 bases and 0 bases, there was a span of 25 bases. The CDR3 has 19 amino acids. Germline V lookup: CDR1 LNHDA, CDR2 SQIVND (reference sequence). The DNA of the CDR3 is TGTGCCAGTACCCCAAGTCCTAGCCAGAACAGCTATAGCAATCAGCCCCAGCATTTT. Translated: CASTPSPSQNSYSNQPQHF.

The chain uses TRBV19 and TRBJ1-1; D is perhaps TRBD1 (5 bases). The germline gives CDR1 LNHDA, CDR2 SQIVND (reference sequence). V lost 9 bases to trimming and J lost 1 base, with 24 bases between them. The CDR3 is made up of 17 amino acids. This chain's CDR3 is CASLTSETATANTEAFF. The CDR3 bases are TGTGCCAGCCTAACATCAGAGACAGCCACCGCGAACACTGAAGCTTTCTTT.

The rearrangement links TRBV5-1 to TRBJ1-2; D is undetermined. Germline assignment: CDR1 SGHRS and CDR2 YFSETQ. V was pared by 1 base and J by 0 bases, with 7 bases between. The CDR3 loop spans 14 amino acids. CDR3 sequence (DNA): TGCGCCAGCAGCTTGACGGCGGCTAACTATGGCTACACCTTC. Protein sequence: CASSLTAANYGYTF.

The rearrangement uses TRBV20-1 and TRBJ2-2; TRBD2 matches 11 bases. Trimming took 3 bases from V and 5 from J; bases not matched to a gene: 8. CDR1 and CDR2 from the germline V gene are DFQATT and SNEGSKA (reference sequence). CDR3 length: 16 amino acids. This CDR3 is CSASGRLAGRTGELFF. CDR3 nucleotide sequence: TGCAGTGCTAGTGGAAGACTAGCGGGAAGAACCGGGGAGCTGTTTTTT.

This clone was observed a single time. V is TRBV9 and J is TRBJ1-2; 9 nucleotides agree with TRBD1. The CDR3 has 12 residues. The J segment lost 5 bases and the V segment lost 6 bases, leaving 2 bases of the junction unmatched. From germline, CDR1 is SGDLS and CDR2 YYNGEE. CDR3 DNA sequence: TGTGCCAGCACCGACAGGGGGTATGGCTACACCTTC. Amino acids: CASTDRGYGYTF.

The rearrangement joins TRBV29-1 to TRBJ2-1; 8 bases map to TRBD1. Germline V gene sequence: CDR1 SQVTM, CDR2 ANQGSEA. This CDR3 has 15 residues. After removal of 7 bases from V and 9 bases from J, the junction contained 17 bases not matched to a gene. CDR3 residues: CSAGSGTGRLGEQFF. The CDR3 nucleotides are TGCAGCGCTGGGTCCGGGACAGGAAGACTTGGTGAGCAGTTCTTC.

The V call is TRBV12-3 or TRBV12-4, the J call TRBJ1-2; D call uncertain. The V and J ends lost 1 base and 5 bases respectively, with 5 bases between them. The CDR3 has 12 amino acids. CDR3 sequence: CASSLVQYGYTF. CDR3 DNA: TGTGCCAGCAGTTTAGTTCAATATGGCTACACCTTC.

This clone was found a few times. The chain links TRBV11-2 to TRBJ2-7; tentative D call: TRBD2 (6 bases). The V and J ends lost 2 bases and 3 bases respectively, with 17 bases between them. CDR1 SGHAT and CDR2 FQNNGV come from the germline V gene. The CDR3 is 16 residues long. Here the CDR3 DNA reads TGTGCCAGCAGCTTACGAAACGGCGGGGCCTTCTACGAGCAGTACTTC. This codes for CASSLRNGGAFYEQYF.

The chain combines TRBV6-2 or TRBV6-3 with TRBJ1-3, with 9 bases identical to TRBD1. Germline-derived CDR1 and CDR2 are MNHEY and SVGEGT. The CDR3 is 16 amino acids. V was pared by 2 bases and J by 0 bases, with 2 bases of the junction left unmatched. The CDR3 loop reads CASSYRTGASGNTIYF. The DNA for the CDR3 is TGTGCCAGCAGTTACCGGACAGGGGCCTCTGGAAACACCATATATTTT.

This chain links TRBV6-2 or TRBV6-3 with TRBJ2-3, with TRBD2 matching 8 bases. Germline assignment: CDR1 MNHEY and CDR2 SVGEGT. The CDR3 runs to 16 residues. The trim removed 3 bases at V and 4 bases at J, leaving 9 bases unmatched. The CDR3 loop reads CASSYIRRAGADTQYF. The CDR3 nucleotides are TGTGCCAGCAGTTATATAAGGAGAGCGGGAGCAGATACGCAGTATTTT.

This chain links TRBV15 with TRBJ1-1, with a weak D call TRBD1 (6 bases). Germline lookup yields CDR1 LNHNV and CDR2 YYDKDF (reference sequence). This CDR3 has 15 residues. V was clipped by 0 bases and J by 4 bases, with 12 bases between them. The chain's CDR3 is CATSRDWGTSTEAFF. CDR3 bases: TGTGCCACCAGCAGAGATTGGGGGACATCCACTGAAGCTTTCTTT.

V is TRBV19 and J is TRBJ2-3; D is possibly TRBD2 (6 bases). V lost 3 bases to trimming and J lost 8 bases, with 12 bases between them. Germline CDR1 LNHDA, CDR2 SQIVND (reference sequence). CDR3 length equals 13 residues. This chain's CDR3 is CASSISGVTTQYF. CDR3 coding DNA: TGTGCCAGTAGTATTTCGGGGGTCACTACGCAGTATTTT.

V gene TRBV12-3 or TRBV12-4 combines with J gene TRBJ2-5; D is ambiguous. There are 12 residues in the CDR3. The V end was cut by 1 base, the J end by 2 bases, with 2 bases between. In DNA, the CDR3 is TGTGCCAGCAGTTTAGTACAAGAGACCCAGTACTTC. Protein sequence: CASSLVQETQYF.

This clone was picked up one time. The V call is TRBV10-3, the J call TRBJ2-7; a weak D match, TRBD2 (5 bases). With 7 bases removed from V and 0 bases from J, the gap between germline ends came to 13 bases. The CDR3 sequence is 14 residues long. The germline gives CDR1 ENHRY, CDR2 SYGVKD. Written as DNA, the CDR3 is TGTGCCATCAATGAACTTGGGAGCTCCTACGAGCAGTACTTC. This encodes CAINELGSSYEQYF.

The chain has TRBV4-1 and TRBJ2-7; 10 bases agree with TRBD1. Per germline, CDR1 MGHRA and CDR2 YSYEKL. Trimming took 0 bases from V and 6 from J; bases not matched to a gene: 2. The CDR3 totals 14 residues. The CDR3 coding sequence is TGCGCCAGCAGCCAAGAAGGGACAGGGGCCGAGCAGTACTTC. Translation gives CASSQEGTGAEQYF.

The CDR3 protein is CASRGMGGSGEQFF. The CDR3 coding sequence is TGTGCCAGCAGGGGGATGGGAGGTTCTGGTGAGCAGTTCTTC. This chain links TRBV13 with TRBJ2-1, with D possibly TRBD2 on 6 matching bases. Germline loops: CDR1 PRHDT, CDR2 FYEKMQ (reference sequence). The V end lost 6 bases, the J end lost 9 bases, and 18 bases lay between the germline ends. This CDR3 spans 14 amino acids. The full variable domain, with the rest looked up from reference TRBV13 and TRBJ2-1, is AAGVIQSPRHLIKEKRETATLKCYPIPRHDTVYWYQQGPGQDPQFLISFYEKMQSDKGSIPDRFSAQQFSDYHSELNMSSLELGDSALYFCASRGMGGSGEQFFGPGTRLTVL.

This clone turned up a few times. The gene calls are TRBV5-4 and TRBJ1-6, with D tentatively TRBD1 (6 bases). Trimming cost V 4 bases and J 7 bases, with 21 bases left between them. Germline CDR1 reads SGHNT; CDR2 reads YYREEE (reference sequence). The CDR3 loop spans 17 amino acids. The CDR3 DNA is TGTGCCAGCAGCGCAGGTGGCCCCGGCAGGGGCAATTCACCCCTCCACTTT. As protein: CASSAGGPGRGNSPLHF. Combining the CDR3 with reference TRBV5-4 and TRBJ1-6 gives the whole variable domain ETGVTQSPTHLIKTRGQQVTLRCSSQSGHNTVSWYQQALGQGPQFIFQYYREEENGRGNFPPRFSGLQFPNYSSELNVNALELDDSALYLCASSAGGPGRGNSPLHFGNGTRLTVT.

The chain combines TRBV5-1 with TRBJ2-5; 10 bases line up with TRBD2. CDR1 and CDR2 from the germline V gene are SGHRS and YFSETQ. The CDR3 extends over 14 amino acids. Trimming removed 4 bases from V and 6 bases from J; junction bases left unmatched: 6. CDR3 DNA sequence: TGCGCCAGCAGCCCCGGACTAGCGGACCAGACCCAGTACTTC. Protein sequence: CASSPGLADQTQYF.

This CDR3 is CASSGRQGSDSPLHF. Here the CDR3 DNA reads TGTGCCAGCAGCGGGAGACAGGGGTCGGATTCACCCCTCCACTTT. The gene calls are TRBV7-8 and TRBJ1-6, with 8 nucleotides matching TRBD1. In germline, CDR1 is SGHVS, CDR2 FQNEAQ. The CDR3 consists of 15 residues. V lost 5 bases, J lost 8 bases, and 8 bases stayed unmatched.

This chain links TRBV7-2 with TRBJ2-5; the D gene is possibly TRBD1 (5 bases). The CDR3 covers 15 residues. Germline V CDR1 and CDR2: SGHTA, FQGNSA. V lost 2 bases and J lost 7, with 17 bases in between. The CDR3 sequence is CASSLQGRGIGTQYF. The CDR3 nucleotides read TGTGCCAGCAGCTTACAGGGAAGGGGCATCGGGACCCAGTACTTC. Together with reference TRBV7-2 and TRBJ2-5, the CDR3 gives the full variable domain: GAGVSQSPSNKVTEKGKDVELRCDPISGHTALYWYRQSLGQGLEFLIYFQGNSAPDKSGLPSDRFSAERTGGSVSTLTIQRTQQEDSAVYLCASSLQGRGIGTQYFGPGTRLLVL.

The gene calls are TRBV11-2 and TRBJ2-2; TRBD2 aligns across 14 bases. This CDR3 region has 17 residues. CDR1 and CDR2 from the germline V gene are SGHAT and FQNNGV. Losses at the gene ends were 1 base for V and 5 bases for J; bases not matched to a gene: 3. The CDR3 DNA follows: TGTGCCAGCAGCTTAGCGGGACTAGCGGGAGAAACCGGGGAGCTGTTTTTT. Amino acids: CASSLAGLAGETGELFF.